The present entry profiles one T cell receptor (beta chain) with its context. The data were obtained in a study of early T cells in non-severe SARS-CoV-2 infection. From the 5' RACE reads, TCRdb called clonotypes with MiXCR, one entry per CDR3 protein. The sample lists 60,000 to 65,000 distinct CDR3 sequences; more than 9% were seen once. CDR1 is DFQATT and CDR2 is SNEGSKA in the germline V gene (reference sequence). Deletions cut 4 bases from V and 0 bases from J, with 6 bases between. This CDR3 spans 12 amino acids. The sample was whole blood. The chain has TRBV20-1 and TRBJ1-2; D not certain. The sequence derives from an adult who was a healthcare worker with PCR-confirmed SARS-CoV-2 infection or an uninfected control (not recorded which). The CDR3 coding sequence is TGCAGTGCTACGGGAGCTAACTATGGCTACACCTTC. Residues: CSATGANYGYTF.